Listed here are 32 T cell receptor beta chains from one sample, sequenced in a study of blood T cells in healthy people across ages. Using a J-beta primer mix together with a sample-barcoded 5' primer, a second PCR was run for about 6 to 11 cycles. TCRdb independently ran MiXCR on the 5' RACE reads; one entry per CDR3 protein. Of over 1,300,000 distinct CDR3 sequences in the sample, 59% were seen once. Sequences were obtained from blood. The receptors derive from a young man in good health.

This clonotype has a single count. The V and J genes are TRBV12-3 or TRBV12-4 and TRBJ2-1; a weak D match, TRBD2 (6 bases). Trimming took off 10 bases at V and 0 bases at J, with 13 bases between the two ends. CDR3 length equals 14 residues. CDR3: CATIPGGSYNEQFF. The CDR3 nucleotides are TGTGCCACAATACCCGGGGGCTCCTACAATGAGCAGTTCTTC.

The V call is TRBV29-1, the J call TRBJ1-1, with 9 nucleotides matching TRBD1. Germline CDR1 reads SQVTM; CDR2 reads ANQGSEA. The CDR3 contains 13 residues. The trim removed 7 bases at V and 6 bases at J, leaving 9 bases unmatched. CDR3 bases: TGCAGCGGGGGCGGACAGGGGACACCTGAAGCTTTCTTT. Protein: CSGGGQGTPEAFF.

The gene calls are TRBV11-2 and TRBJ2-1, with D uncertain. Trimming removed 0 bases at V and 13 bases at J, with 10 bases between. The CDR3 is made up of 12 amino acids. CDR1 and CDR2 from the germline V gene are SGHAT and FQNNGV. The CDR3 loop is CASSLDKETQFF. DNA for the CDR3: TGTGCCAGCAGCTTAGATAAAGAGACCCAGTTCTTC.

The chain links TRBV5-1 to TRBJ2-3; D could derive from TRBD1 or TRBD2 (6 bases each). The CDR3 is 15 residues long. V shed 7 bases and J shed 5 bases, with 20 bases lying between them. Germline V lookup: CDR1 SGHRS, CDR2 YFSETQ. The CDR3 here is CASGSQGGTGDTQYF. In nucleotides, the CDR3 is TGCGCCAGCGGATCTCAAGGGGGGACGGGAGATACGCAGTATTTT.

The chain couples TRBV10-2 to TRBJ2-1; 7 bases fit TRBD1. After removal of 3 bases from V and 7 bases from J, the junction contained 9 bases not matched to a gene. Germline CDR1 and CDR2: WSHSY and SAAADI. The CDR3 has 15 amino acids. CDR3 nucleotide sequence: TGCGCCAGCAGTGAAGAAGGGGGCGCGTGGAATGAGCAGTTCTTC. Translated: CASSEEGGAWNEQFF.

The CDR3 sequence: CASSPAWNTGELFF. The CDR3 nucleotides are TGTGCCAGCAGTCCGGCCTGGAACACCGGGGAGCTGTTTTTT. This chain uses TRBV6-5 with TRBJ2-2; D is unclear. Trimming stripped 5 bases from V and 1 base from J, with 8 bases between. This CDR3 comprises 14 residues. Germline CDR1 and CDR2: MNHEY and SVGAGI.

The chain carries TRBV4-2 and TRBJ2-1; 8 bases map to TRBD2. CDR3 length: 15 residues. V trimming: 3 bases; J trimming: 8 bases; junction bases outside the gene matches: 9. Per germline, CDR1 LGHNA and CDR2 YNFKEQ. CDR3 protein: CASSQAGTSPDEQFF. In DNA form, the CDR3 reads TGTGCCAGCAGCCAGGCCGGGACTAGTCCCGATGAGCAGTTCTTC.

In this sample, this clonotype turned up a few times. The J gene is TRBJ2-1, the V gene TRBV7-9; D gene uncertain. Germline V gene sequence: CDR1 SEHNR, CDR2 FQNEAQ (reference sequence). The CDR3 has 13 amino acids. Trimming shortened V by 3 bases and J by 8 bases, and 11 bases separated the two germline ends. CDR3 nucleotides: TGTGCCAGCAGCTTGGCTCCTGCCGATGAGCAGTTCTTC. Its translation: CASSLAPADEQFF.

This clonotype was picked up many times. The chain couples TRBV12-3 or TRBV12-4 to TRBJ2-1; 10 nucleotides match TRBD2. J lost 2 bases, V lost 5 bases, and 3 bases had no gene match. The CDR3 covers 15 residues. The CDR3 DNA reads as TGTGCCAGCAGTCCTCTAGCGGGAGCCTACAATGAGCAGTTCTTC. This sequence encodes CASSPLAGAYNEQFF.

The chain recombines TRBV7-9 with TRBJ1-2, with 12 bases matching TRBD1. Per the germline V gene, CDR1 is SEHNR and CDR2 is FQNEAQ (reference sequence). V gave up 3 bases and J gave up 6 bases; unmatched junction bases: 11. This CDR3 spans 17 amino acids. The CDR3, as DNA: TGTGCCAGCAGCTTCACCTACGGGACAGGGGGCTTAGATGGCTACACCTTC. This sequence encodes CASSFTYGTGGLDGYTF.

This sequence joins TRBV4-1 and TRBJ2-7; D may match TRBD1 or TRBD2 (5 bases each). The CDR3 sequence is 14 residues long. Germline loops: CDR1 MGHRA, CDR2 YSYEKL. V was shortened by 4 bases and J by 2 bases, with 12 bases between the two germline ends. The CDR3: CASSPGTDAYEQYF. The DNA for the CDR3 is TGCGCCAGCAGCCCCGGGACGGACGCCTACGAGCAGTACTTC.

For the CDR3, the DNA is TGCAGTGCTAGAGATGGGGCAGGGAGATTAAACTATGGCTACACCTTC. This encodes CSARDGAGRLNYGYTF. The chain combines TRBV20-1 with TRBJ1-2, with a possible D match to TRBD1 (5 bases). CDR1 and CDR2 (germline): DFQATT, SNEGSKA (reference sequence). Trimming removed 0 bases at V and 2 bases at J, with 16 bases between. This CDR3 has 16 residues.

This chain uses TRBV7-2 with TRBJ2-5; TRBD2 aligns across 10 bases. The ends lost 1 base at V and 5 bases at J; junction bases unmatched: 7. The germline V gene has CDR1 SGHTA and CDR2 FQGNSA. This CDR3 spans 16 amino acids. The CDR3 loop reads CASSLDSSGGGETQYF. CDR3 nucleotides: TGTGCCAGCAGCTTAGATTCTAGCGGGGGTGGTGAGACCCAGTACTTC.

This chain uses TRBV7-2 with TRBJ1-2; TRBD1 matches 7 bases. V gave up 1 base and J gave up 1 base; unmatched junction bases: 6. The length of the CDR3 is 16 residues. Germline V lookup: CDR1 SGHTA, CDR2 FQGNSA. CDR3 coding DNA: TGTGCCAGCAGCTTAGGGTCAGGGGGGGTTAACTATGGCTACACCTTC. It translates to CASSLGSGGVNYGYTF.

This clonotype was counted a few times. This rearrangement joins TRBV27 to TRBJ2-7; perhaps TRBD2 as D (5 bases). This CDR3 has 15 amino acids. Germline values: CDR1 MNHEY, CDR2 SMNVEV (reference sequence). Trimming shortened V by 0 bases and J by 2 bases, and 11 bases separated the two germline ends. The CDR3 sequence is CASSLSVASTYEQYF. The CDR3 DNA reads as TGTGCCAGCAGTTTATCGGTAGCGAGTACCTACGAGCAGTACTTC.

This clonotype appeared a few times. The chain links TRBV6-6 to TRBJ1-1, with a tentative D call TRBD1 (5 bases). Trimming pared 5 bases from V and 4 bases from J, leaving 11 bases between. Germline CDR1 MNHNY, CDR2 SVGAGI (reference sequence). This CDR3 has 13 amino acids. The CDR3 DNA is TGTGCCAGCAGTGGAGGCAGGGCCACTGAAGCTTTCTTT. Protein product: CASSGGRATEAFF.

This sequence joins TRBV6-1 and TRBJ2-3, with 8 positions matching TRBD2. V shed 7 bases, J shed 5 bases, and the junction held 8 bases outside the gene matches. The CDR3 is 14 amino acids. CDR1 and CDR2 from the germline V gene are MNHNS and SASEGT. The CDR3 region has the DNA TGTGCCAGCAAAGAAGGACTAGCCGTAGATACGCAGTATTTT. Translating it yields CASKEGLAVDTQYF.

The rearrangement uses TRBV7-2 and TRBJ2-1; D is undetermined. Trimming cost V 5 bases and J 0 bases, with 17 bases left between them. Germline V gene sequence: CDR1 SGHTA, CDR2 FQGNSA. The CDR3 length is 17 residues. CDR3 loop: CASSPISDASSYNEQFF. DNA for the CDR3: TGTGCCAGCAGCCCTATCTCCGACGCAAGCTCCTACAATGAGCAGTTCTTC.

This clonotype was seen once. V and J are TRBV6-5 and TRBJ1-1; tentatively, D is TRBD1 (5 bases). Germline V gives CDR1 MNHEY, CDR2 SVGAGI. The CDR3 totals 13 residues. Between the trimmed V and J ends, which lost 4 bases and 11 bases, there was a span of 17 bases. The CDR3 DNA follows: TGTGCCAGCAGTTCCCCGGGGCGTCGGGGGGCTTTCTTT. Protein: CASSSPGRRGAFF.

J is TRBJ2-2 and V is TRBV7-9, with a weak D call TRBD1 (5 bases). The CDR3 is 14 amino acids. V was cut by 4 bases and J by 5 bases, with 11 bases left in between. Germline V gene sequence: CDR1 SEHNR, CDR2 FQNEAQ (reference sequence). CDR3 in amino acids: CASSYPDSTGELFF. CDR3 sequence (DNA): TGTGCCAGCAGCTATCCCGACAGTACCGGGGAGCTGTTTTTT.

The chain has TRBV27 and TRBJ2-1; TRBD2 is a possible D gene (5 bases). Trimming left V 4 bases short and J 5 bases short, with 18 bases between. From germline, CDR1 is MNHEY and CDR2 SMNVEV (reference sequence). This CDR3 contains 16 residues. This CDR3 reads CASSSPFFGGHNEQFF. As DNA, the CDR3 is TGTGCCAGCAGTTCCCCTTTTTTCGGAGGACACAATGAGCAGTTCTTC.

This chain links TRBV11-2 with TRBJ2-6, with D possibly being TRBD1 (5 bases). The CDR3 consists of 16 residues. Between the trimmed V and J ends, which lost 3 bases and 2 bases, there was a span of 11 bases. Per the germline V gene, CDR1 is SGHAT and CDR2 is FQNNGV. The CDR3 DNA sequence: TGTGCCAGCAGCTTTATTCAGGGCCCTGGGGCCAACGTCCTGACTTTC. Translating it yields CASSFIQGPGANVLTF. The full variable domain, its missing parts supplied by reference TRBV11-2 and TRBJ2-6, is EAGVAQSPRYKIIEKRQSVAFWCNPISGHATLYWYQQILGQGPKLLIQFQNNGVVDDSQLPKDRFSAERLKGVDSTLKIQPAKLEDSAVYLCASSFIQGPGANVLTFGAGSRLTVL.

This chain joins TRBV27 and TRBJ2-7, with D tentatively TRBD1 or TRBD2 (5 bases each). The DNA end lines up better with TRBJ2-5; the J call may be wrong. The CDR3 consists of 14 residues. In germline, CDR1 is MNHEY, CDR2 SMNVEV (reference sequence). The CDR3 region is CASSSGTPKETQYF. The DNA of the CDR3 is TGTGCCAGCAGTTCCGGGACCCCAAAAGAGACCCAGTACTTC.

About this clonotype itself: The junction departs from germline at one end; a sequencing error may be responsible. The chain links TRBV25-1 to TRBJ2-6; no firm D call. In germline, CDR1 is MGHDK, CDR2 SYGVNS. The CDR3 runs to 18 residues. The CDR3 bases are TGTGCCAGCAGTGATTGGTCCCGGAAGGGCTCTGGGCCCAACGTCCTGACTTTC. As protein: CASSDWSRKGSGPNVLTF.

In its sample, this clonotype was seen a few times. Here the CDR3 DNA reads TGCGCCAGCACCACCCGGGACCATAATTCACCCCTCCACTTT. Amino acids: CASTTRDHNSPLHF. The chain is built from TRBV5-1 and TRBJ1-6, with D possibly matching TRBD1 (5 bases). Germline V gene data show CDR1 as SGHRS and CDR2 as YFSETQ. CDR3 length equals 14 residues. Trimming left V 6 bases short and J 5 bases short, with 12 bases between.

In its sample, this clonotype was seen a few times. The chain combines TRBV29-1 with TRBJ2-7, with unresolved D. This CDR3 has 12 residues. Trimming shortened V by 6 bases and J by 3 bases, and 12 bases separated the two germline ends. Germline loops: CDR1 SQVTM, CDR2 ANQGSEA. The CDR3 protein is CSVTKNRYEQYF. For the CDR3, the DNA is TGCAGCGTCACAAAAAATCGCTACGAGCAGTACTTC.

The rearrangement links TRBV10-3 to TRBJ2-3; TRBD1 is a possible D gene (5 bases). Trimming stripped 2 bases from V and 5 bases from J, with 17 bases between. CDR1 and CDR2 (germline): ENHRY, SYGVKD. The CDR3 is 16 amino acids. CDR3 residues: CAISEGQGPQGDTQYF. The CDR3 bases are TGTGCCATCAGTGAGGGCCAAGGGCCCCAGGGAGATACGCAGTATTTT.

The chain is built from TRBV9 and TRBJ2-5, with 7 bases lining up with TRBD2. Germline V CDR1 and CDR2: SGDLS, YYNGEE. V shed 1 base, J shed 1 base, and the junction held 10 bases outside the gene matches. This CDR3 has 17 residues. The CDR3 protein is CASSVSSGWGGQETQYF. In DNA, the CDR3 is TGTGCCAGCAGCGTATCCTCCGGTTGGGGGGGCCAAGAGACCCAGTACTTC.

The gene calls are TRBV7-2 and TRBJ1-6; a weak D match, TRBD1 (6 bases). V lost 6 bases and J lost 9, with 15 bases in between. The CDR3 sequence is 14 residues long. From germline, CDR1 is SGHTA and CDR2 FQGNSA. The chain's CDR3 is CASSIGTLVSPLHF. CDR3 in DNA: TGTGCCAGCAGTATCGGGACACTCGTTTCACCCCTCCACTTT.

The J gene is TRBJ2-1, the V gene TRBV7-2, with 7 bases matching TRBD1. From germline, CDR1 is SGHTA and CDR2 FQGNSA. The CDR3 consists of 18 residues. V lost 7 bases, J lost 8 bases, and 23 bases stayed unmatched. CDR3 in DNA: TGTGCCAGCACCCTACCTTTGGGAGACAGGGAACATGTCTATGAGCAGTTCTTC. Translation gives CASTLPLGDREHVYEQFF.

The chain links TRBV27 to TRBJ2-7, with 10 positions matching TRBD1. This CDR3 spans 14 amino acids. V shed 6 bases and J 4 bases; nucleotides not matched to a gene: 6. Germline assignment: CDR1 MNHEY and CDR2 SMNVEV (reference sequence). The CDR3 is CASRGTGALYEQYF. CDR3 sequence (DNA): TGTGCCAGCAGGGGGACAGGGGCCCTATACGAGCAGTACTTC.

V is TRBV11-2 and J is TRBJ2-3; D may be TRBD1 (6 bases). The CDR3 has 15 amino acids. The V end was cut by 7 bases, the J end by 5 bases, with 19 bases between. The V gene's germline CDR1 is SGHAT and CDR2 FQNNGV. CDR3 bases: TGTGCCAGCACCAGGGGACAAGGGTTAGGAGATACGCAGTATTTT. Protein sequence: CASTRGQGLGDTQYF.